Listed below are T cell receptor beta chains from one sample, sequenced in a study of blood T cell repertoires in COVID-19. Generated by immunoSEQ multiplex PCR, the TCRdb table keeps only in-frame clones and is missing some. The sample contains around 180,000 clones, about 85% of which appear only once. Sequenced sample: peripheral blood. The receptor set was obtained from a woman over 75 with acute or convalescent COVID-19. The CDR3 runs from the conserved cysteine through the conserved F or W. D genes are given only for firm matches. The size field is filled for only some rows; it gives once, few, many or a size class.

v_gene	abundance	d_gene	j_gene	CDR3aa	CDR3nt
TRBV19	few	NA	TRBJ1-1	CASSIADSERAEAFF	TGTGCCAGTAGTATAGCCGACAGTGAGAGAGCTGAAGCTTTCTTT
TRBV7-9	NA	NA	TRBJ2-1	CASSLSSTRTKQFF	TGTGCCAGCAGCTTATCCTCGACTAGAACTAAGCAGTTCTTC
TRBV25-1	NA	NA	TRBJ1-1	CASREVGVTFF	TGTGCCAGCAGGGAAGTAGGAGTGACTTTCTTT
TRBV3-1/TRBV3-2	NA	NA	TRBJ2-2	CASSQSGELFF	TGTGCCAGCAGCCAATCAGGGGAGCTGTTTTTT
TRBV5-1	NA	NA	TRBJ2-3	CASTNDTQYF	TGCGCCAGCACTAACGATACGCAGTATTTT
TRBV5-1	NA	NA	TRBJ1-1	CASSLGQGGPAAFF	TGCGCCAGCAGCTTGGGTCAGGGTGGGCCCGCGGCTTTCTTT
TRBV18	NA	NA	TRBJ1-4	CASSNSPTGDEKLFF	TGTGCCAGCTCAAACTCTCCTACAGGAGATGAAAAACTGTTTTTT
TRBV13	few	TRBD1	TRBJ1-2	CASSLDRKGGYTF	TGTGCCAGCAGCCTGGACAGGAAGGGGGGCTACACCTTC
TRBV11-2	NA	NA	TRBJ2-3	CASTHRGTGTDTQYF	TGTGCCAGCACCCATAGGGGAACGGGCACAGATACGCAGTATTTT
TRBV7-2	NA	TRBD2	TRBJ2-3	CASSLASGNTDTQYF	TGTGCCAGCAGCTTAGCTAGCGGGAACACAGATACGCAGTATTTT
TRBV6-5	NA	TRBD1	TRBJ2-7	CASSRPGTGLPEQYF	TGTGCCAGCAGTCGCCCTGGGACAGGGCTCCCCGAGCAGTACTTC
TRBV11-2	NA	NA	TRBJ1-2	CASSLARAGVGGYTF	TGTGCCAGCAGCTTAGCGAGGGCGGGAGTGGGAGGCTACACCTTC
TRBV19	NA	TRBD2	TRBJ2-7	CASSPLAGEVYEQYF	TGTGCCAGTAGTCCCCTAGCGGGAGAGGTCTACGAGCAGTACTTC
TRBV27	NA	NA	TRBJ2-1	CASSSAYNEQFF	TGTGCCAGCAGTTCCGCCTACAATGAGCAGTTCTTC
TRBV4-1	NA	NA	TRBJ2-7	CASSQGGSGTYEQYF	TGCGCCAGCAGCCAAGGGGGTAGCGGCACCTACGAGCAGTACTTC
TRBV6-5	NA	NA	TRBJ2-3	CAAREGPGTDTQYF	TGTGCCGCCAGAGAGGGCCCCGGCACAGATACGCAGTATTTT
TRBV19	NA	TRBD1	TRBJ2-3	CASSPRTGNTDTQYF	TGTGCCAGTAGTCCGAGGACAGGAAACACAGATACGCAGTATTTT
TRBV29-1	NA	TRBD1	TRBJ2-3	CSVGTGGFNRPDTQYF	TGCAGCGTGGGGACAGGGGGCTTTAATAGACCAGATACGCAGTATTTT
TRBV9	NA	NA	TRBJ2-7	CASSVEGPYEQYF	TGTGCCAGCAGCGTGGAGGGGCCGTACGAGCAGTACTTC
TRBV27	NA	NA	TRBJ1-2	CASSLDGRGVFHYTF	TGTGCCAGCAGTTTAGATGGGCGGGGGGTTTTTCACTACACCTTC
TRBV7-9	NA	TRBD1	TRBJ2-2	CASSPGGPGELFF	TGTGCCAGCAGCCCAGGGGGCCCCGGGGAGCTGTTTTTT
TRBV10-1	NA	NA	TRBJ1-1	CASSESGGSEAFF	TGCGCCAGCAGTGAGTCCGGCGGTAGTGAAGCTTTCTTT
TRBV12-3/TRBV12-4	NA	TRBD1	TRBJ2-7	CASRTTGSYEQYF	TGTGCCAGCAGGACGACAGGGTCCTACGAGCAGTACTTC
TRBV5-8	NA	TRBD1	TRBJ1-2	CASSPGQGRGGYTF	TGTGCCAGCAGCCCGGGACAGGGAAGGGGCGGCTACACCTTC
TRBV2	NA	NA	TRBJ1-2	CATSLPRSYGYTF	TGTGCCACCTCACTCCCGCGAAGCTATGGCTACACCTTC
TRBV10-3	NA	NA	TRBJ2-1	CAISDPSRHVSYNEQFF	TGTGCCATCAGTGACCCAAGCCGTCACGTCTCCTACAATGAGCAGTTCTTC
TRBV7-2	NA	TRBD1	TRBJ2-3	CASSPSGRGQPRYYF	TGTGCCAGCAGCCCTAGTGGCAGGGGGCAGCCTCGATATTATTTT
TRBV27	NA	TRBD1	TRBJ1-1	CASSLSATGKSTEAFF	TGTGCCAGCAGTTTATCTGCGACAGGGAAGAGCACTGAAGCTTTCTTT
TRBV14	NA	TRBD1	TRBJ2-7	CASSQENRGGEQYF	TGTGCCAGCAGCCAGGAGAACAGGGGTGGCGAGCAGTACTTC
TRBV19	NA	NA	TRBJ2-7	CASSIESNFPYEQYF	TGTGCCAGTAGTATAGAGAGCAACTTCCCCTACGAGCAGTACTTC
TRBV12-3/TRBV12-4	NA	NA	TRBJ2-3	CATRTLSTDTQYF	TGTGCCACCCGGACTCTATCCACAGATACGCAGTATTTT
TRBV5-1	few	TRBD2	TRBJ2-6	CASSKSTGGGRSGANVLTF	TGCGCCAGCAGCAAATCGACTGGCGGGGGGAGGTCTGGGGCCAACGTCCTGACTTTC
TRBV27	NA	TRBD1	TRBJ2-1	CASSFLGTGSGNEQFF	TGTGCCAGCAGTTTCCTTGGGACAGGGTCAGGCAATGAGCAGTTCTTC
TRBV18	NA	NA	TRBJ1-1	CASSPPRGTNTEAFF	TGTGCCAGCTCACCACCGCGGGGGACGAACACTGAAGCTTTCTTT
TRBV10-1	NA	TRBD1	TRBJ2-7	CASSAGTVYEQYF	TGCGCCAGCAGCGCCGGGACAGTCTACGAGCAGTACTTC
TRBV18	NA	NA	TRBJ1-3	CASSPMGEPSGNTIYF	TGTGCCAGCTCACCGATGGGCGAACCCTCTGGAAACACCATATATTTT
TRBV18	once	NA	TRBJ2-7	CASSPRPAGTANEQYF	TGTGCCAGCTCACCTCGGCCAGCCGGGACTGCCAACGAGCAGTACTTC
TRBV3-1/TRBV3-2	few	TRBD2	TRBJ2-5	CASSQRLELAGETQYF	TGTGCCAGCAGCCAACGTCTTGAACTAGCGGGGGAGACCCAGTACTTC
TRBV29-1	NA	TRBD1	TRBJ1-5	CSGTQGADQPQHF	TGCAGCGGAACCCAGGGGGCCGACCAGCCCCAGCATTTT
TRBV7-9	NA	NA	TRBJ2-2	CASSHTPGELFF	TGTGCCAGCAGCCATACACCCGGGGAGCTGTTTTTT
TRBV10-3	NA	TRBD2	TRBJ2-5	CAISEPLGRGETQYF	TGTGCCATCAGTGAGCCACTAGGGAGGGGAGAGACCCAGTACTTC